The 4 T cell receptor beta chains listed next were all sequenced from one sample in a study of Ad26.COV2.S vaccination and SARS-CoV-2 variants. The treatment: roughly 19 received Ad26.COV2.S at low or high dose, single or two shots; roughly five received placebo; per-sample allocation not given. Day 63 following the first vaccine or placebo injection was when the samples were taken. The data were produced by immunoSEQ multiplex PCR, yet TCRdb's version contains in-frame clones alone and is incomplete. The sample shows fewer than 400,000 clones, roughly 88% of them seen only once. The specimen comprised peripheral blood, sampled in a trial of Ad26.COV2.S vaccine versus placebo. The receptors were gathered from a person aged 18-65 years who received the Ad26.COV2.S COVID-19 vaccine or a placebo.

The chain has TRBV7-2 and TRBJ1-6, with 8 bases lining up with TRBD1. The germline V gene encodes CDR1 SGHTA and CDR2 FQGNSA. J was trimmed by 12 bases and V by 1 base; bases with no gene match: 8. The CDR3 length is 15 residues. This CDR3 is CASSLDGTGLRPLHF. CDR3 coding DNA: TGTGCCAGCAGCTTAGACGGGACAGGTCTAAGACCCCTCCACTTT.

This chain joins TRBV7-2 and TRBJ1-5; TRBD1 agrees at 8 bases. The germline V gene has CDR1 SGHTA and CDR2 FQGNSA. The CDR3 has 16 residues. J was trimmed by 6 bases and V by 7 bases; bases with no gene match: 14. CDR3 loop: CASNLGQGARTQPQHF. CDR3 bases: TGTGCCAGCAATTTGGGGCAGGGGGCGCGTACTCAGCCCCAGCATTTT.

V and J are TRBV6-6 and TRBJ1-5, with a tentative D call TRBD1 (5 bases). CDR3 length: 16 amino acids. Trimming shortened V by 7 bases and J by 5 bases, and 21 bases separated the two germline ends. CDR1 is MNHNY, CDR2 SVGAGI, per germline (reference sequence). The CDR3: CASKHLTDRSDQPQHF. The CDR3 nucleotides are TGTGCCAGCAAACATTTAACTGACAGATCTGATCAGCCCCAGCATTTT.

The gene calls are TRBV19 and TRBJ2-1; weak D call: TRBD1 (6 bases). V was trimmed by 5 bases and J by 9 bases, leaving 23 bases between them. The germline gives CDR1 LNHDA, CDR2 SQIVND (reference sequence). The CDR3 loop spans 16 amino acids. Written as DNA, the CDR3 is TGTGCCAGTAGTCCTGGACTGGACAGTGTTCAAGGTGAGCAGTTCTTC. This codes for CASSPGLDSVQGEQFF.